This T cell receptor beta chain was captured in a study of blood T cell repertoires in COVID-19. Study summary: Nucleic acid was either cDNA or gDNA, and it came from T cells, B-cell-depleted T cells, or PBMCs.

Germline V CDR1 and CDR2: DFQATT, SNEGSKA (reference sequence). This CDR3 region has 15 residues. V lost 3 bases to trimming and J lost 0 bases, with 15 bases between them. Some clones are missing from TCRdb's copy, which holds only in-frame ones; the method was immunoSEQ multiplex PCR. The sample has tens of thousands of clones, around 80% seen once. The source is a human donor in a cohort sampled during active COVID-19. The source material was peripheral blood. V is TRBV20-1 and J is TRBJ2-7; D is ambiguous. The CDR3 DNA is TGCAGTGCTAGTGCTCACGGTGTGTCCTCCTACGAGCAGTACTTC. Its protein is CSASAHGVSSYEQYF.